The 2 T cell receptor beta chains listed next were all sequenced from one sample in a study of blood T cell repertoires in COVID-19 (dated by TCRdb to the early 2020s). The library came from the immunoSEQ multiplex PCR assay. Sourced from immuneACCESS, this table was stored by TCRdb with only in-frame sequences that have V and J called. A share of the clones is absent; for the studies checked, an unresolved V gene accounts for under half, and the remainder has no known explanation. Across this sample there are more than 140,000 clones, with 86% seen only once. About 8% of the sample comes from the top ten. Sequenced sample: peripheral blood. The receptors stem from an older woman with acute or convalescent COVID-19.

The chain recombines TRBV7-2 with TRBJ2-5; D is possibly TRBD2 (6 bases). The V end was cut by 2 bases, the J end by 4 bases, with 11 bases between. This CDR3 contains 14 residues. Germline V gives CDR1 SGHTA, CDR2 FQGNSA. CDR3 loop: CASSLSYSGETQYF. CDR3 bases: TGTGCCAGCAGCTTATCATATAGCGGAGAGACCCAGTACTTC.

The V gene is TRBV11-3, the J gene TRBJ2-7; D is ambiguous. This CDR3 has 14 amino acids. In germline, CDR1 is SGHNT, CDR2 YENEEA. Trimming cost V 0 bases and J 2 bases, with 8 bases left between them. The CDR3 nucleotides are TGTGCCAGCAGCTTAGACCCGGGTCCCTACGAGCAGTACTTC. Amino acid sequence: CASSLDPGPYEQYF.